The sample holds one count of the clone carrying this T cell receptor (beta chain). These data originate in a study of blood T cell repertoires in COVID-19. Original processing methods: Scientists estimated how many nucleated cells there were by amplifying reference gene primers. Measured with immunoSEQ multiplex PCR; TCRdb has only the in-frame clones, and not every one. V and J calls plus clone size are reproduced from that table; the DNA served to infer D and trimming. The sample has more than 95,000 clones; about 90% are singletons. Germline V lookup: CDR1 SGHRS, CDR2 YFSETQ. The CDR3 contains 14 residues. V lost 4 bases to trimming and J lost 7 bases, with 15 bases between them.

This chain links TRBV5-1 with TRBJ2-4, with D maybe TRBD1 (6 bases). The sequenced sample consisted of peripheral blood. The receptor was derived from a man aged 50 or older in a cohort sampled during active COVID-19. CDR3 in DNA: TGCGCCAGCAGCCCGGGCAGGGGTGAGAACATTCAGTACTTC. Residues: CASSPGRGENIQYF.